The rows below give T cell receptor beta chains drawn from one sample of a study of T cells in Graves' hyperthyroidism and ophthalmopathy. A single record per CDR3 protein comes from TCRdb applying MiXCR to the multiplex PCR reads. The sample records some 150,000 distinct CDR3 sequences, roughly a fifth being singletons. The specimen sequenced was blood. All receptors derive from a woman aged 50 to 60 with Graves' hyperthyroidism that later progressed to Graves' ophthalmopathy. The conserved cysteine and the conserved F or W are not part of the CDR3 here. A D gene is named only where the DNA matches it firmly. Clone size appears in some rows only: once, few, many, or a class for an expanded clone.

J gene,D gene,clone size,V gene,CDR3 protein
TRBJ1-2,NA,many,TRBV30,AWSPNYGYT
TRBJ2-1,TRBD2,many,TRBV20-1,SAPPGLAGPRQF
TRBJ1-1,NA,many,TRBV5-1,ASSSQGNTEAF
TRBJ2-1,NA,many,TRBV12-3/TRBV12-4,ASSLGGPYNEQF
TRBJ2-1,TRBD2,NA,TRBV12-3/TRBV12-4,ASSSEGLAGGVQQF
TRBJ2-2,TRBD1,NA,TRBV3-1,ASSQDYRILGQGRSGELF
TRBJ1-1,NA,few,TRBV4-1,ASSQVDGGLNTEAF
TRBJ2-5,NA,few,TRBV20-1,SARPTGGGGETQY
TRBJ1-1,NA,few,TRBV6-1,ASSPFWGTEAF
TRBJ1-4,NA,many,TRBV20-1,SARTVESGEKLF
TRBJ1-1,NA,NA,TRBV5-1,ASNLRVMNTEAF
TRBJ2-5,NA,many,TRBV11-2,ASSLAPGKVQETQY
TRBJ1-2,NA,few,TRBV3-1,ASSQATGANYGYT
TRBJ2-5,TRBD2,NA,TRBV28,ASSLLRGGPGGETQY
TRBJ1-1,TRBD1,many,TRBV4-2,ASSKIEQGYEAF
TRBJ2-7,TRBD2,many,TRBV30,AWSVRLGGTTGEQY
TRBJ2-3,NA,NA,TRBV9,ASSAGTTDTQY
TRBJ2-1,TRBD2,many,TRBV30,AWTRLAEINEQF
TRBJ1-5,TRBD1,NA,TRBV19,ASSAGTGSRGNQPQH